This record concerns one T cell receptor (beta chain) sequence. Trimming cost V 4 bases and J 3 bases, with 13 bases left between them. Germline V gives CDR1 KGHSY, CDR2 FQNENV. The CDR3 loop spans 14 amino acids. This specimen belongs to a study of blood T cell repertoires in COVID-19. Some clones are missing from TCRdb's copy, which holds only in-frame ones; the method was immunoSEQ multiplex PCR. The data contain about 27,000 clones, around 61% of them seen just once; the ten biggest clones take up approximately 7%. The sequence derives from a man aged 55 to 69 with active or convalescent COVID-19. V is TRBV16 and J is TRBJ2-7; perhaps TRBD1 as D (6 bases). Specimen: peripheral blood. In DNA form, the CDR3 reads TGTGCCAGCAGCCCCTCCAGGGGTAGCTACGAGCAGTACTTC. Translation gives CASSPSRGSYEQYF.